Following are 23 T cell receptor beta chains from one sample sequenced in a study of beta chain features in type 1 diabetes. Every bit of the isolated RNA underwent reverse transcription, so sequencing read expressed TCRB transcripts. TCRdb keeps only in-frame clones here, not all; method: immunoSEQ multiplex PCR. The sample holds over 700,000 clones, roughly a sixth seen once. The sample comprised naive CD4+ T cells from blood. These receptors were taken from a woman between 18 and 30 years old in good health.

The chain uses TRBV20-1 and TRBJ2-7; a weak D match, TRBD1 (5 bases). The V gene lost 5 bases and the J gene lost 1 base, with 6 bases spanning the gap. From germline, CDR1 is DFQATT and CDR2 SNEGSKA (reference sequence). The CDR3 is 11 amino acids. The CDR3 DNA follows: TGCAGTGCTTACAGGTCCTACGAGCAGTACTTC. Translation gives CSAYRSYEQYF.

This clone was detected once. The chain carries TRBV4-3 and TRBJ2-3, with D possibly being TRBD2 (5 bases). The CDR3 is 17 amino acids. From germline, CDR1 is LGHNA and CDR2 YSLEER. Trimming took 0 bases from V and 1 from J, leaving 14 bases between them. The CDR3 is CASSQDWMMGGTDTQYF. The CDR3 DNA is TGCGCCAGCAGCCAAGACTGGATGATGGGAGGCACAGATACGCAGTATTTT.

The chain uses TRBV11-2 and TRBJ2-1; TRBD2 aligns across 12 bases. CDR3 length: 16 amino acids. The trim removed 4 bases at V and 4 bases at J, leaving 5 bases unmatched. Germline CDR1 and CDR2: SGHAT and FQNNGV. CDR3 nucleotide sequence: TGTGCCAGCAGCTCCCAGACTAGCGGGGGATACAATGAGCAGTTCTTC. The encoded protein is CASSSQTSGGYNEQFF. Combining the CDR3 with reference TRBV11-2 and TRBJ2-1 gives the whole variable domain EAGVAQSPRYKIIEKRQSVAFWCNPISGHATLYWYQQILGQGPKLLIQFQNNGVVDDSQLPKDRFSAERLKGVDSTLKIQPAKLEDSAVYLCASSSQTSGGYNEQFFGPGTRLTVL.

V usage is TRBV19 and J usage is TRBJ2-7; 9 bases agree with TRBD1. J lost 6 bases, V lost 6 bases, and 12 bases had no gene match. CDR1 is LNHDA and CDR2 is SQIVND in the germline V gene (reference sequence). CDR3 length equals 15 residues. CDR3 coding DNA: TGTGCCAGTAGCGTGCTTACAGGGGGCGTCGCCGAGCAGTACTTC. It translates to CASSVLTGGVAEQYF.

The genes are TRBV6-6 and TRBJ1-2; TRBD1 matches 8 bases. The CDR3 is 16 residues long. Trimming removed 2 bases from V and 1 base from J; junction bases left unmatched: 6. Germline lookup yields CDR1 MNHNY and CDR2 SVGAGI (reference sequence). CDR3 sequence: CASSYRQGPNNYGYTF. The CDR3 DNA follows: TGTGCCAGCAGTTACCGACAGGGGCCAAATAACTATGGCTACACCTTC.

With respect to this clone: An end of the junction does not agree with germline; a read error may underlie this. V is TRBV5-6 and J is TRBJ2-3, with TRBD2 matching over 12 bases. Germline CDR1 SGHDT, CDR2 YYEEEE. The CDR3 contains 12 residues. In nucleotides, the CDR3 is TGTGCCAGCAGCCCTCAGACTAGCGGGAGTACATTT. Protein sequence: CASSPQTSGSTF. Based on the CDR3 plus reference TRBV5-6 and TRBJ2-3, the full variable domain is DAGVTQSPTHLIKTRGQQVTLRCSPKSGHDTVSWYQQALGQGPQFIFQYYEEEERQRGNFPDRFSGHQFPNYSSELNVNALLLGDSALYLCASSPQTSGSTFGPGTRLTVL.

This clone came up a few times. At the DNA level, this CDR3 is encoded by other sequences in the same sample as well. The chain is built from TRBV7-2 and TRBJ1-5; D unresolved. Germline V gives CDR1 SGHTA, CDR2 FQGNSA. CDR3 length: 13 amino acids. V dropped 1 base and J dropped 4 bases, with 5 bases sitting between them. CDR3 region: CASSLGVNQPQHF. Here the CDR3 DNA reads TGTGCCAGCAGCTTAGGGGTAAATCAGCCCCAGCATTTT.

The genes are TRBV7-3 and TRBJ2-1, with D perhaps matching TRBD1 or TRBD2 (5 bases each). Trimming removed 5 bases at V and 8 bases at J, with 16 bases between. Germline V CDR1 and CDR2: SGHTA, FQGTGA. This CDR3 has 14 amino acids. CDR3: CASSPGTTEHEQFF. For the CDR3, the DNA is TGTGCCAGCAGCCCCGGGACCACGGAGCATGAGCAGTTCTTC.

This clone was found a few times. The chain is built from TRBV6-5 and TRBJ1-4; D possibly corresponds to TRBD1 (6 bases). Germline V gives CDR1 MNHEY, CDR2 SVGAGI. V was pared by 5 bases and J by 8 bases, with 18 bases between. CDR3 length equals 15 residues. The CDR3 DNA sequence: TGTGCCAGCAGTCAACAGGGTTGGATCCGGGAAAAACTGTTTTTT. Amino acid sequence: CASSQQGWIREKLFF.

This clone was detected only a few times. J is TRBJ1-2 and V is TRBV4-3; D may be TRBD1 (6 bases). The germline V gene has CDR1 LGHNA and CDR2 YSLEER. The CDR3 is 13 residues long. The V end lost 1 base, the J end lost 6 bases, and 9 bases lay between the germline ends. CDR3 DNA sequence: TGCGCCAGCAGCCAAGCAGGGGTTCATGGCTACACCTTC. It specifies CASSQAGVHGYTF.

This clone was picked up a small number of times. This chain joins TRBV7-9 and TRBJ2-1; a weak D match, TRBD2 (5 bases). This CDR3 spans 13 amino acids. Trimming left V 8 bases short and J 2 bases short, with 10 bases between. Germline V CDR1 and CDR2: SEHNR, FQNEAQ (reference sequence). The CDR3: CASASGTYNEQFF. The CDR3, as DNA: TGTGCCAGCGCCTCCGGGACCTACAATGAGCAGTTCTTC.

The genes are TRBV21-1 and TRBJ2-7. TRBV21-1 is marked as a pseudogene. CDR3 length: 16 residues. Here the CDR3 reads CASSKGYRDFPYEQYF. As DNA, the CDR3 is TGTGCCAGCAGCAAAGGATACAGGGACTTTCCCTACGAGCAGTACTTC.

The chain is built from TRBV7-2 and TRBJ2-2; D uncertain. Trimming left V 1 base short and J 2 bases short, with 8 bases between. Germline assignment: CDR1 SGHTA and CDR2 FQGNSA. This CDR3 comprises 15 residues. Here the CDR3 DNA reads TGTGCCAGCAGCTTAGGCCAGCCCAACACCGGGGAGCTGTTTTTT. Translation: CASSLGQPNTGELFF.

This clone came up a few times. This chain joins TRBV5-1 and TRBJ2-5; D is unclear. The length of the CDR3 is 15 residues. CDR1 is SGHRS, CDR2 YFSETQ, per germline. Trimming removed 0 bases from V and 1 base from J, with 10 bases in between. CDR3 amino acids: CASSLGVRFQETQYF. The CDR3 region has the DNA TGCGCCAGCAGCTTGGGGGTCAGGTTCCAAGAGACCCAGTACTTC.

This clone was picked up a small number of times. V is TRBV29-1 and J is TRBJ2-5; 7 bases are a match to TRBD1. J was trimmed by 5 bases and V by 6 bases; bases with no gene match: 18. Germline-derived CDR1 and CDR2 are SQVTM and ANQGSEA. This CDR3 has 16 amino acids. CDR3 bases: TGCAGCGTCGACAACACGCAAACAGGGGCCGGTGAGACCCAGTACTTC. Encoded protein: CSVDNTQTGAGETQYF.

The J gene is TRBJ2-1, the V gene TRBV10-3; D gene ambiguous. From germline, CDR1 is ENHRY and CDR2 SYGVKD. Trimming shortened V by 4 bases and J by 8 bases, and 12 bases separated the two germline ends. The CDR3 runs 13 residues. The CDR3 region has the DNA TGTGCCATCAGTGGGGCACGCGCGGATGAGCAGTTCTTC. Translated: CAISGARADEQFF.

The V gene is TRBV5-6, the J gene TRBJ2-2; 8 nucleotides agree with TRBD1. The CDR3 sequence is 15 residues long. Germline-derived CDR1 and CDR2 are SGHDT and YYEEEE. Losses at the gene ends were 2 bases for V and 4 bases for J; bases not matched to a gene: 4. CDR3 loop: CASSFRGRITGELFF. The DNA for the CDR3 is TGTGCCAGCAGCTTCAGGGGGCGCATCACCGGGGAGCTGTTTTTT.

This clone was seen a few times. This sequence joins TRBV9 and TRBJ2-1, with D hard to call. The germline V and J ends were trimmed by 0 bases and 2 bases, with 9 bases remaining between them. Germline V gene lookup returns CDR1 SGDLS and CDR2 YYNGEE. CDR3 size: 15 residues. CDR3 nucleotides: TGTGCCAGCAGCGTAGGCAGGCAACCCTACAATGAGCAGTTCTTC. Translated: CASSVGRQPYNEQFF.

This clone was seen a few times. The chain carries TRBV29-1 and TRBJ1-2; 8 bases map to TRBD1. This CDR3 comprises 12 residues. Germline V CDR1 and CDR2: SQVTM, ANQGSEA. The trim removed 6 bases at V and 7 bases at J, leaving 7 bases unmatched. In DNA, the CDR3 is TGCAGCGTAGGAGGACAGGGATCTGGCTACACCTTC. Its protein product is CSVGGQGSGYTF.

This clone has more than one count but fewer than ten. The gene calls are TRBV9 and TRBJ2-7; D may be TRBD1 (5 bases). V lost 4 bases and J 4 bases, leaving 18 bases between the germline ends. Germline lookup yields CDR1 SGDLS and CDR2 YYNGEE. The CDR3 is made up of 15 amino acids. In nucleotides, the CDR3 is TGTGCCAGCAGCTACAGGTTGGAAGGGCCTTACGAGCAGTACTTC. Translating gives CASSYRLEGPYEQYF.

This clone has more than one count but fewer than ten. J is TRBJ2-7 and V is TRBV19; TRBD1 is a possible D gene (6 bases). The CDR3 totals 14 residues. Trimming took 5 bases from V and 0 from J, leaving 11 bases between them. CDR1 and CDR2 from the germline V gene are LNHDA and SQIVND (reference sequence). The CDR3 DNA follows: TGTGCCAGTAGTCCCACGGACAGCTCCTACGAGCAGTACTTC. Protein product: CASSPTDSSYEQYF.

This clone was found a few times. Different DNA sequences within this sample yield the same CDR3. The genes are TRBV5-1 and TRBJ2-5; no firm D call. The ends were cut back, 0 bases at V and 4 bases at J, with 7 bases in the middle. The V gene's germline CDR1 is SGHRS and CDR2 YFSETQ. The CDR3 covers 13 residues. The CDR3 is CASSLAGRETQYF. CDR3 DNA sequence: TGCGCCAGCAGCTTGGCAGGCCGAGAGACCCAGTACTTC.

The chain carries TRBV28 and TRBJ2-5; no reliable D call. The closer fit of TRBJ2-7 to the DNA end suggests the J call may be wrong. This CDR3 has 13 residues. Germline values: CDR1 MDHEN, CDR2 SYDVKM. The CDR3 sequence is CASSSSTPYEQYF. CDR3 sequence (DNA): TGTGCCAGCAGTTCCTCCACTCCCTACGAGCAGTACTTC.